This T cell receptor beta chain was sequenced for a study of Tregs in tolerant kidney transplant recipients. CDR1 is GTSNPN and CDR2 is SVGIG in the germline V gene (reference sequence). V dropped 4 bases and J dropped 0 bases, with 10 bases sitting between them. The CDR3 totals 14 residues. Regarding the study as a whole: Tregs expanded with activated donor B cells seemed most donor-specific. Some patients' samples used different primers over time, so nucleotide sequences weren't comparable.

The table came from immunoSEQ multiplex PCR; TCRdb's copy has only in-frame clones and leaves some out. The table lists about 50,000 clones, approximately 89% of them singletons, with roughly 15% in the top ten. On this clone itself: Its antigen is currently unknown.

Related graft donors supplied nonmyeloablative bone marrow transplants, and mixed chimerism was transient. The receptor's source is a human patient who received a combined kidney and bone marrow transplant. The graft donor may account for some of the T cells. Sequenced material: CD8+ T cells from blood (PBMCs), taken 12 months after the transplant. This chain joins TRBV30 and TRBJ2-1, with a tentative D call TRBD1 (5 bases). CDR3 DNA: TGTGCCTGGACCTCTAGGGGCTCCTACAATGAGCAGTTCTTC. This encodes CAWTSRGSYNEQFF. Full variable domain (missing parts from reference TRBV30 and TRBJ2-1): SQTIHQWPATLVQPVGSPLSLECTVEGTSNPNLYWYRQAAGRGLQLLFYSVGIGQISSEVPQNLSASRPQDRQFILSSKKLLLSDSGFYLCAWTSRGSYNEQFFGPGTRLTVL.